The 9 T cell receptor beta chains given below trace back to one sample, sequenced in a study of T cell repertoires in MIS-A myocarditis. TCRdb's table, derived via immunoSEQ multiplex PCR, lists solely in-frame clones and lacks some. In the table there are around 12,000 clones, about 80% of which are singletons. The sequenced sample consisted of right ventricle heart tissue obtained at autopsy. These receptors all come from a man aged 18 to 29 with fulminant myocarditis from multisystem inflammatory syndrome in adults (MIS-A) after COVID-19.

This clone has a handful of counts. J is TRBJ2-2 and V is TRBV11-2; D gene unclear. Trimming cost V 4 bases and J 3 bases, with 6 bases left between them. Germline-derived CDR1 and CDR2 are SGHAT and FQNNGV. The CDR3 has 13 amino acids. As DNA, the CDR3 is TGTGCCAGCAGCTGGATAGACACCGGGGAGCTGTTTTTT. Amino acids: CASSWIDTGELFF.

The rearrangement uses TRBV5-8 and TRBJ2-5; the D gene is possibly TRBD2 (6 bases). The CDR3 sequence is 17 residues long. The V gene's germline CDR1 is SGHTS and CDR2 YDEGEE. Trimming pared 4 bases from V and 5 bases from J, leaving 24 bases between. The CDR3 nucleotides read TGTGCCAGCAGCCTCGGGCTAGGTGGGGGGAAGTCTGAGACCCAGTACTTC. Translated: CASSLGLGGGKSETQYF.

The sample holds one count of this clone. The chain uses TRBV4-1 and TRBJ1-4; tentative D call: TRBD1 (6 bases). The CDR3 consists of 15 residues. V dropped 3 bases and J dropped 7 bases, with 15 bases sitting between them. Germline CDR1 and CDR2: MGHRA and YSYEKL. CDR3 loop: CASSQRQAGGEKLFF. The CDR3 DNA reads TGCGCCAGCAGCCAGCGACAGGCCGGTGGTGAAAAACTGTTTTTT.

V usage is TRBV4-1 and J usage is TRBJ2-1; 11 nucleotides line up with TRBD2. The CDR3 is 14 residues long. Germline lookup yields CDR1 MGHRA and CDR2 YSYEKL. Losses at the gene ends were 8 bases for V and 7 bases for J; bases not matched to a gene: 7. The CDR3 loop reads CASGTSGSSNEQFF. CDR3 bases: TGCGCCAGCGGTACTAGCGGGAGTTCGAATGAGCAGTTCTTC.

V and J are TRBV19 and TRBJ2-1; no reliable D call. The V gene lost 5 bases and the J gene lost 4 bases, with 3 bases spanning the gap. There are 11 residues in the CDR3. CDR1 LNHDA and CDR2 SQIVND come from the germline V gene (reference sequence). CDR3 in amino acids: CASSLYNEQFF. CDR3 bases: TGTGCCAGTAGTTTATACAATGAGCAGTTCTTC.

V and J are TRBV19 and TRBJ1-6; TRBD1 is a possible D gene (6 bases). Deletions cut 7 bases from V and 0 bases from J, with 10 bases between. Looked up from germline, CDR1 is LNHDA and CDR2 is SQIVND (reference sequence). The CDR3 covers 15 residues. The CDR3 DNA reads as TGTGCCAGTACCGAGGGGGTCTCCTATAATTCACCCCTCCACTTT. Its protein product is CASTEGVSYNSPLHF.

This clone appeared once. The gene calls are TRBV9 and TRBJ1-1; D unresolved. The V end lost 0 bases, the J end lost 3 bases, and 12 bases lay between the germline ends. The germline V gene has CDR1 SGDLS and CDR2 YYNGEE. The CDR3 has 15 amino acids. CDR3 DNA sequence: TGTGCCAGCAGCGTAGGGGAAGGTTTGCACACTGAAGCTTTCTTT. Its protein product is CASSVGEGLHTEAFF.

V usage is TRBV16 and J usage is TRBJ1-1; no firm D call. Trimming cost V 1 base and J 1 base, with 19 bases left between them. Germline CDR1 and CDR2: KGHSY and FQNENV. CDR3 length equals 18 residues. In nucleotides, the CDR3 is TGTGCCAGCAGCCAATTGATCGATAGGACGGGGAAGAACACTGAAGCTTTCTTT. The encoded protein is CASSQLIDRTGKNTEAFF.

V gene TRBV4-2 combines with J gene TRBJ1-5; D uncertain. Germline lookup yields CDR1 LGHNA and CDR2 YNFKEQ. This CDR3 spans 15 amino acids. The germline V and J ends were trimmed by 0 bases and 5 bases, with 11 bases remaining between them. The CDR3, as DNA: TGTGCCAGCAGCCAAGATGGCCAGGTTCATCAGCCCCAGCATTTT. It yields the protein CASSQDGQVHQPQHF.